Listed below are T cell receptor beta chains from one sample, sequenced in a study of cytomegalovirus exposure and HLA in healthy donors. Here immunoSEQ multiplex PCR was the method, and the copy in TCRdb shows in-frame clones only, minus some. The sample lists tens of thousands of clones; roughly 79% were seen once. Sequenced sample: PBMCs. The origin of the receptors is a man aged 30 to 45 in good health and CMV-seronegative. Each CDR3 is given with its conserved first and last residue. Fields, in order: CDR3 protein, CDR3 DNA, V gene, D gene, clone size, J gene. The D gene is left open where the match is weak. Clone size, where shown, is once, few, many, or a class for clones that have expanded.

CDR3: CASSEGPGGTDTQYF; DNA: TGTGCCAGCAGTGAAGGGCCAGGGGGCACAGATACGCAGTATTTT; V: TRBV6-1; D: -; size: once; J: TRBJ2-3
CDR3: CASATGSGANVLTF; DNA: TGTGCCAGCGCGACAGGGTCTGGGGCCAACGTCCTGACTTTC; V: TRBV18; D: TRBD1; size: -; J: TRBJ2-6
CDR3: CASSVGPTGAGYGYTF; DNA: TGTGCCAGCAGCGTAGGCCCGACAGGGGCTGGCTATGGCTACACCTTC; V: TRBV9; D: TRBD1; size: -; J: TRBJ1-2
CDR3: CASSSGLAGELETQYF; DNA: TGTGCCAGCAGCTCCGGACTAGCGGGGGAGTTGGAGACCCAGTACTTC; V: TRBV7-7; D: TRBD2; size: -; J: TRBJ2-5
CDR3: CASSTRDRLDNQPQHF; DNA: TGTGCCAGCAGCACCCGGGACAGGTTAGACAATCAGCCCCAGCATTTT; V: TRBV7-2; D: TRBD1; size: -; J: TRBJ1-5
CDR3: CASSGTGAWGTEAFF; DNA: TGTGCCAGCAGCGGGACAGGGGCGTGGGGCACTGAAGCTTTCTTT; V: TRBV7-9; D: TRBD1; size: -; J: TRBJ1-1
CDR3: CASSLVQETQYF; DNA: TGTGCCAGCAGCTTAGTACAAGAGACCCAGTACTTC; V: TRBV11-3; D: -; size: -; J: TRBJ2-5
CDR3: CASSHPGLAENYNEQFF; DNA: TGTGCCAGCAGCCACCCGGGACTAGCTGAAAACTACAATGAGCAGTTCTTC; V: TRBV7-3; D: TRBD2; size: -; J: TRBJ2-1
CDR3: CASNRAISGNTIYF; DNA: TGTGCCAGCAACAGGGCCATTTCTGGAAACACCATATATTTT; V: TRBV6-1; D: -; size: -; J: TRBJ1-3
CDR3: CASEKLAGVGDEQFF; DNA: TGCGCCAGCGAGAAACTAGCGGGAGTGGGCGATGAGCAGTTCTTC; V: TRBV5-1; D: TRBD2; size: once; J: TRBJ2-1
CDR3: CASSQVGLAGDADTQYF; DNA: TGTGCCAGCAGCCAAGTAGGGCTAGCGGGAGACGCAGATACGCAGTATTTT; V: TRBV14; D: TRBD2; size: -; J: TRBJ2-3
CDR3: CASSIGRDTEAFF; DNA: TGTGCCAGTAGTATCGGCAGGGACACTGAAGCTTTCTTT; V: TRBV19; D: -; size: -; J: TRBJ1-1
CDR3: CASRLGQALPEAFF; DNA: TGTGCCAGCAGACTTGGACAGGCCCTCCCTGAAGCTTTCTTT; V: TRBV4-2; D: TRBD1; size: -; J: TRBJ1-1
CDR3: CASSQGRGPPYEQYF; DNA: TGCGCCAGCAGCCAAGGGAGGGGGCCCCCCTACGAGCAGTACTTC; V: TRBV4-1; D: -; size: -; J: TRBJ2-7
CDR3: CASSSDRQNGQPQHF; DNA: TGTGCCAGTAGTTCAGACAGGCAAAATGGACAGCCCCAGCATTTT; V: TRBV19; D: -; size: -; J: TRBJ1-5
CDR3: CASSFNYEQYF; DNA: TGTGCCAGCAGCTTCAACTACGAGCAGTACTTC; V: TRBV7-2; D: -; size: few; J: TRBJ2-7
CDR3: CASSPAGNTEAFF; DNA: TGTGCCAGCTCACCAGCGGGGAACACTGAAGCTTTCTTT; V: TRBV18; D: -; size: -; J: TRBJ1-1
CDR3: CATSRVGQSNEKLFF; DNA: TGTGCCACCAGCAGAGTGGGCCAGTCTAATGAAAAACTGTTTTTT; V: TRBV15; D: -; size: -; J: TRBJ1-4
CDR3: CASATSGQETQYF; DNA: TGTGCCAGCGCCACTAGCGGACAAGAGACCCAGTACTTC; V: TRBV11-2; D: TRBD2; size: -; J: TRBJ2-5
CDR3: CASSPDRGEGTDTQYF; DNA: TGTGCCAGCTCACCCGACAGGGGGGAGGGCACAGATACGCAGTATTTT; V: TRBV18; D: TRBD1; size: -; J: TRBJ2-3
CDR3: CASSGWTSGRYNEQFF; DNA: TGTGCCAGCAGCGGGTGGACTAGCGGGAGATACAATGAGCAGTTCTTC; V: TRBV9; D: TRBD2; size: -; J: TRBJ2-1
CDR3: CASSGDYGPAGNTEAFF; DNA: TGTGCCAGCAGTGGGGACTATGGACCGGCGGGAAATACTGAAGCTTTCTTT; V: TRBV25-1; D: -; size: -; J: TRBJ1-1
CDR3: CASSQEQGRMNTEAFF; DNA: TGTGCCAGCAGCCAAGAACAGGGGAGAATGAACACTGAAGCTTTCTTT; V: TRBV4-2; D: TRBD1; size: -; J: TRBJ1-1
CDR3: CASSRRQGMAGANVLTF; DNA: TGTGCCAGCAGCAGAAGACAGGGTATGGCTGGGGCCAACGTCCTGACTTTC; V: TRBV13; D: TRBD1; size: -; J: TRBJ2-6
CDR3: CASSLVAGPRNEQYF; DNA: TGTGCCAGCAGCTTAGTTGCGGGGCCTAGGAACGAGCAGTACTTC; V: TRBV7-9; D: -; size: many; J: TRBJ2-7
CDR3: CAISAASGGYNEQFF; DNA: TGTGCCATCAGTGCTGCTAGCGGGGGATACAATGAGCAGTTCTTC; V: TRBV10-3; D: TRBD2; size: -; J: TRBJ2-1
CDR3: CASSLAGGTEAFF; DNA: TGTGCCAGCAGTTTGGCAGGGGGCACTGAAGCTTTCTTT; V: TRBV27; D: TRBD1; size: -; J: TRBJ1-1
CDR3: CASTRGGAGQPQHF; DNA: TGTGCCAGCACCCGGGGGGGGGCAGGGCAGCCCCAGCATTTT; V: TRBV6-6; D: -; size: -; J: TRBJ1-5
CDR3: CASSGGQGFGSPLHF; DNA: TGTGCCAGCAGCGGGGGACAGGGCTTCGGTTCACCCCTCCACTTT; V: TRBV11-2; D: TRBD1; size: -; J: TRBJ1-6
CDR3: CASSVVRTSDRRYEQYF; DNA: TGTGCCAGCAGCGTAGTCAGGACGTCGGACAGGCGCTACGAGCAGTACTTC; V: TRBV9; D: TRBD1; size: -; J: TRBJ2-7
CDR3: CASSQVGRGSGNTIYF; DNA: TGTGCCAGCAGCCAAGTAGGCAGGGGCTCTGGAAACACCATATATTTT; V: TRBV14; D: -; size: -; J: TRBJ1-3
CDR3: CSVLAEFNTGELFF; DNA: TGCAGCGTTTTGGCGGAGTTCAACACCGGGGAGCTGTTTTTT; V: TRBV29-1; D: -; size: -; J: TRBJ2-2
CDR3: CASSLPQGQQVVLFF; DNA: TGCGCCAGCAGCTTGCCCCAGGGCCAACAGGTTGTGCTGTTTTTT; V: TRBV5-1; D: -; size: few; J: TRBJ2-2
CDR3: CASSLRGSEKLFF; DNA: TGTGCCAGCAGTTTACGGGGGAGTGAAAAACTGTTTTTT; V: TRBV27; D: -; size: -; J: TRBJ1-4
CDR3: CASSAGLTYGYTF; DNA: TGTGCCAGCAGTGCCGGACTTACCTATGGCTACACCTTC; V: TRBV28; D: -; size: -; J: TRBJ1-2
CDR3: CASSVGLAGDYEQYF; DNA: TGTGCCAGCAGCGTAGGGCTAGCGGGGGACTACGAGCAGTACTTC; V: TRBV9; D: TRBD2; size: -; J: TRBJ2-7
CDR3: CASSAWTGGDAEAFF; DNA: TGTGCCAGCAGCGCGTGGACAGGGGGTGACGCTGAAGCTTTCTTT; V: TRBV9; D: TRBD1; size: few; J: TRBJ1-1